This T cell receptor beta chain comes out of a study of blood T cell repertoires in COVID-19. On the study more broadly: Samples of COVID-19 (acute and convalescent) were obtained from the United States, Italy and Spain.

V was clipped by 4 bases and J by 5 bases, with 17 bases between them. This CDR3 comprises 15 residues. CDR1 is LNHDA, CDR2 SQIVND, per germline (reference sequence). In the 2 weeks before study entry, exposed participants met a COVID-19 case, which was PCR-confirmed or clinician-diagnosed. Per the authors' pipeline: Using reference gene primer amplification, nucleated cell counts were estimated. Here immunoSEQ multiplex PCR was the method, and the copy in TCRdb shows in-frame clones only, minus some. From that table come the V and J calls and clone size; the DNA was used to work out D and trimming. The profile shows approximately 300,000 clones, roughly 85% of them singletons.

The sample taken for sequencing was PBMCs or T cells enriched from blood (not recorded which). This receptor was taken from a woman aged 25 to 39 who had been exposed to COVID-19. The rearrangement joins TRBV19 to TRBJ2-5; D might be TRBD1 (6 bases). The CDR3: CASSRGRGVVETQYF. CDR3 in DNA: TGTGCCAGTAGTAGAGGCAGGGGAGTCGTGGAGACCCAGTACTTC.